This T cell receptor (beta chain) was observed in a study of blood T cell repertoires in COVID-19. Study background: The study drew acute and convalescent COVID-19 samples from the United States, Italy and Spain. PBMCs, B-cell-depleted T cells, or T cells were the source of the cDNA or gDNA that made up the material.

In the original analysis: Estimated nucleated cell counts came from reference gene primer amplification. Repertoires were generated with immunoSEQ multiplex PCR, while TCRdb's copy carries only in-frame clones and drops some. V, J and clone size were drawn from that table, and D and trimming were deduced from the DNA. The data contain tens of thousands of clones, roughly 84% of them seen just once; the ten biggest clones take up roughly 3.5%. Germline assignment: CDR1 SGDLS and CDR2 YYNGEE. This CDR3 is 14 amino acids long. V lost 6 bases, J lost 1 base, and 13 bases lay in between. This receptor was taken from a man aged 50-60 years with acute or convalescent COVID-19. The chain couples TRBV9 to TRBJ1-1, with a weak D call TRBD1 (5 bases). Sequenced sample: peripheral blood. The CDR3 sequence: CASTPSGGNTEAFF. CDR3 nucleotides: TGTGCCAGCACCCCATCGGGGGGGAACACTGAAGCTTTCTTT.